The clone carrying this T cell receptor (beta chain) was observed a handful of times. From the 5' RACE reads, TCRdb called clonotypes with MiXCR, one entry per CDR3 protein. The sample carries about 690,000 distinct CDR3 sequences, around 20% recorded once. The CDR3 spans 18 residues. Germline V gene sequence: CDR1 SGDLS, CDR2 YYNGEE. Trimming left V 2 bases short and J 2 bases short, with 21 bases between. This specimen belongs to a study of identical twins. This same sample was also part of a study on T cells expressing NK-cell markers.

Source material: PBMCs. The clonotype was recovered from a woman aged 18-29 years in good health. The chain employs TRBV9 and TRBJ2-3; D could derive from TRBD1 or TRBD2 (6 bases each). For the CDR3, the DNA is TGTGCCAGCAGCGTTTACGACAGGCCCCGGAGGGTCACAGATACGCAGTATTTT. Protein: CASSVYDRPRRVTDTQYF.